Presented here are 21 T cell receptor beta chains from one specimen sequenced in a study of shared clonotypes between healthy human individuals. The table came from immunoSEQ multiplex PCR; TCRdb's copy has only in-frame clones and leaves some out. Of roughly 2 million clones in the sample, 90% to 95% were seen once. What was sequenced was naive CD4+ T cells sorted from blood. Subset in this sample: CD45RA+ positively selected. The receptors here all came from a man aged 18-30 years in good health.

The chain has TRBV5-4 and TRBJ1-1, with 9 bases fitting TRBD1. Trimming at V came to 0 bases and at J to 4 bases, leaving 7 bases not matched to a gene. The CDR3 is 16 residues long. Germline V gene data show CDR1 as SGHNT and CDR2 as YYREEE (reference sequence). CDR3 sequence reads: CASSLEGQGIGTEAFF. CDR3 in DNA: TGTGCCAGCAGCTTGGAGGGACAGGGCATTGGCACTGAAGCTTTCTTT.

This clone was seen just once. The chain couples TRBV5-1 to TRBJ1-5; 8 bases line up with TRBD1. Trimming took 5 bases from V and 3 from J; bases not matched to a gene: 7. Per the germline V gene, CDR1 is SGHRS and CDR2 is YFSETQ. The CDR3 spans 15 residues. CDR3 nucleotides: TGCGCCAGCAGACTCGACAGGGGTGACAATCAGCCCCAGCATTTT. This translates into CASRLDRGDNQPQHF.

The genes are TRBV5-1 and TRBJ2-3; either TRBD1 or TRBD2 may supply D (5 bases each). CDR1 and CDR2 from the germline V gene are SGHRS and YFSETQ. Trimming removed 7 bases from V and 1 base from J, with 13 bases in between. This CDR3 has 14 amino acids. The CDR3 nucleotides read TGCGCCAGCGGGACGGGAATGGGCACAGATACGCAGTATTTT. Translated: CASGTGMGTDTQYF.

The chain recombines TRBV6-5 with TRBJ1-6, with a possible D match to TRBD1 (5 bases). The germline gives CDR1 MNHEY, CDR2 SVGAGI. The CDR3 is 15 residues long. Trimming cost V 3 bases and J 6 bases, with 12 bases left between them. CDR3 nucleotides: TGTGCCAGCAGTTATCTGACAGAGATTAATTCACCCCTCCACTTT. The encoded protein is CASSYLTEINSPLHF.

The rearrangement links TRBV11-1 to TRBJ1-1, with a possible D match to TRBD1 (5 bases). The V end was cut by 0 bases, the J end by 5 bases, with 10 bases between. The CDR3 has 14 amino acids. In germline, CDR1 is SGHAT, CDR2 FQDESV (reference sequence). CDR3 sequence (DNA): TGTGCCAGCAGCTTAGCGGAGGGGCGGACTGAAGCTTTCTTT. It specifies CASSLAEGRTEAFF.

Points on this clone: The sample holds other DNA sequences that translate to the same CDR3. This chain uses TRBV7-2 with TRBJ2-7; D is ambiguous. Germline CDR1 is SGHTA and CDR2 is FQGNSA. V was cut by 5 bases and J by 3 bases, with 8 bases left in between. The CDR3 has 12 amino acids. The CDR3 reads CASSTSSYEQYF. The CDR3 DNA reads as TGTGCCAGCAGCACCTCTAGCTACGAGCAGTACTTC. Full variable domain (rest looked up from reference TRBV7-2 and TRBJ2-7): GAGVSQSPSNKVTEKGKDVELRCDPISGHTALYWYRQSLGQGLEFLIYFQGNSAPDKSGLPSDRFSAERTGGSVSTLTIQRTQQEDSAVYLCASSTSSYEQYFGPGTRLTVT.

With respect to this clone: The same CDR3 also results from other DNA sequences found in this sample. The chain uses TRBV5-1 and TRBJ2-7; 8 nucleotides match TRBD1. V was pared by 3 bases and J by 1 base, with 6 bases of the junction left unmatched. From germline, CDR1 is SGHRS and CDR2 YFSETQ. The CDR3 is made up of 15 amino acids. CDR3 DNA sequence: TGCGCCAGCAGCTCCCCCGGACAGGGATCCTACGAGCAGTACTTC. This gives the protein CASSSPGQGSYEQYF.

This CDR3 reads CASSLRANTEAFF. For the CDR3, the DNA is TGTGCCAGTTCTCTCCGGGCGAACACTGAAGCTTTCTTT. The chain links TRBV19 to TRBJ1-1, with no clear D. V was clipped by 8 bases and J by 1 base, with 11 bases between them. The CDR3 totals 13 residues. Looked up from germline, CDR1 is LNHDA and CDR2 is SQIVND (reference sequence).

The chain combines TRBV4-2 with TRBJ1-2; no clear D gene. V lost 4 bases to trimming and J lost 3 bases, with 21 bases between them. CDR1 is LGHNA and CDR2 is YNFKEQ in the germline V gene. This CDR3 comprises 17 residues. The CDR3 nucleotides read TGTGCCAGCAGCCCTATCTTCCCAGATCCGGGCGACTATGGCTACACCTTC. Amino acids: CASSPIFPDPGDYGYTF.

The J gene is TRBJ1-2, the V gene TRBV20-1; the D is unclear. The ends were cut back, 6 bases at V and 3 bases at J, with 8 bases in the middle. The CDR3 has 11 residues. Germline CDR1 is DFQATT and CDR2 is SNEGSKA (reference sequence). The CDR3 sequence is CSASYDYGYTF. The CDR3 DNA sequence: TGCAGTGCCAGCTATGACTATGGCTACACCTTC.

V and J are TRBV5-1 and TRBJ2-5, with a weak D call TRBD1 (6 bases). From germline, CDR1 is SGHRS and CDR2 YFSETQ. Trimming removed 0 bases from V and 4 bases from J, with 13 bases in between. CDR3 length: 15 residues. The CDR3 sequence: CASSLAAGVGETQYF. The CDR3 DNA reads TGCGCCAGCAGCTTGGCCGCAGGGGTAGGAGAGACCCAGTACTTC.

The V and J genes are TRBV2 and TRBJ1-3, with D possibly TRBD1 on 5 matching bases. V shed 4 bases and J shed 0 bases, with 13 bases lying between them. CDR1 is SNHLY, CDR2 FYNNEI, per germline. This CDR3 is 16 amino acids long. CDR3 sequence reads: CASSVTAESSGNTIYF. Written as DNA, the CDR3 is TGTGCCAGCAGTGTGACAGCAGAAAGCTCTGGAAACACCATATATTTT.

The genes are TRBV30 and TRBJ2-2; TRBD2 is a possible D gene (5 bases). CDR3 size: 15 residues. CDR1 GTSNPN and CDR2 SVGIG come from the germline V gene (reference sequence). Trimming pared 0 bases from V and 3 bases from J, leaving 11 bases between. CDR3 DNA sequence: TGTGCCTGGAGTGTATTTGCGGGTTACACCGGGGAGCTGTTTTTT. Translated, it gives CAWSVFAGYTGELFF. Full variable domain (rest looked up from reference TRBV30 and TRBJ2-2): SQTIHQWPATLVQPVGSPLSLECTVEGTSNPNLYWYRQAAGRGLQLLFYSVGIGQISSEVPQNLSASRPQDRQFILSSKKLLLSDSGFYLCAWSVFAGYTGELFFGEGSRLTVL.

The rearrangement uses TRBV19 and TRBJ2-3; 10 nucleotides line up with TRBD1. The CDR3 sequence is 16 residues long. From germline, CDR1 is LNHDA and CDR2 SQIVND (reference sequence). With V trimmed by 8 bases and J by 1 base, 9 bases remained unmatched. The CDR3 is CASVEPGTGGTDTQYF. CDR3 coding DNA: TGTGCCAGTGTTGAGCCCGGGACAGGGGGCACAGATACGCAGTATTTT.

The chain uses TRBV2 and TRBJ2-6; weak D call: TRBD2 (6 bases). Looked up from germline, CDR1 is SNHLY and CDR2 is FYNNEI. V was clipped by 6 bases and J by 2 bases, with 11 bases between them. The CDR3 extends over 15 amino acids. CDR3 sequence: CASRPGVTGANVLTF. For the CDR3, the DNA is TGTGCCAGCAGGCCGGGGGTAACTGGGGCCAACGTCCTGACTTTC. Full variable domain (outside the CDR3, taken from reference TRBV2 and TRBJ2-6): EPEVTQTPSHQVTQMGQEVILRCVPISNHLYFYWYRQILGQKVEFLVSFYNNEISEKSEIFDDQFSVERPDGSNFTLKIRSTKLEDSAMYFCASRPGVTGANVLTFGAGSRLTVL.

The CDR3 coding sequence is TGCAGTGCTAGCCCTAGCAGTGAGCAGTTCTTC. It yields the protein CSASPSSEQFF. This chain uses TRBV20-1 with TRBJ2-1; tentative D call: TRBD2 (5 bases). Trimming left V 3 bases short and J 9 bases short, with 9 bases between. CDR1 and CDR2 (germline): DFQATT, SNEGSKA (reference sequence). This CDR3 is built from 11 residues.

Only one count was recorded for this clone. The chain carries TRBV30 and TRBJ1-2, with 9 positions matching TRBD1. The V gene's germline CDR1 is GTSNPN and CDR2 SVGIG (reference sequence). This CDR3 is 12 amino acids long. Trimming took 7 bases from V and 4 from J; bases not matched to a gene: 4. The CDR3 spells CASDRGGYGYTF. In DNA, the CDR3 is TGTGCCTCGGACAGGGGCGGCTATGGCTACACCTTC.

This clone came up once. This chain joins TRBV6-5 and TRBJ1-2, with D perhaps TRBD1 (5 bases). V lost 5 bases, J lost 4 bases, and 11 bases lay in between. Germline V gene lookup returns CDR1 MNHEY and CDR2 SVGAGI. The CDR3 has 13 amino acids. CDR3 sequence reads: CASSRDPTYGYTF. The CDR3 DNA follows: TGTGCCAGCAGTCGGGACCCAACCTATGGCTACACCTTC.

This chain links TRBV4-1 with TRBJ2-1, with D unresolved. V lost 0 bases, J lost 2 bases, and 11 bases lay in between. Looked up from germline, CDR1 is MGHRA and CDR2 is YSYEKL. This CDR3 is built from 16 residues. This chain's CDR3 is CASSQELLNPYNEQFF. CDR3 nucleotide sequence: TGCGCCAGCAGCCAAGAACTACTGAATCCCTACAATGAGCAGTTCTTC.

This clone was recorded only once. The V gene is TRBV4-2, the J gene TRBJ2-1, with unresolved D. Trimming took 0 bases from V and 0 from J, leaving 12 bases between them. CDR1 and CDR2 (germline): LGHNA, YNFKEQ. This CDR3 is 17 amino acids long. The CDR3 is CASSQDRSDSSYNEQFF. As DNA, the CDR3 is TGTGCCAGCAGCCAAGATCGCAGCGATAGCTCCTACAATGAGCAGTTCTTC.

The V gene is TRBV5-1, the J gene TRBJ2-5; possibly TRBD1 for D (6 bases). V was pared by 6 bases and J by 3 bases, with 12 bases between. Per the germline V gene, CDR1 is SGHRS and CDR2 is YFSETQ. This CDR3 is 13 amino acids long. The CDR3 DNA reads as TGCGCCAGCATTGGGGGCCTCGAAGAGACCCAGTACTTC. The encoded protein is CASIGGLEETQYF. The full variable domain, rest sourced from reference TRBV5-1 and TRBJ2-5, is KAGVTQTPRYLIKTRGQQVTLSCSPISGHRSVSWYQQTPGQGLQFLFEYFSETQRNKGNFPGRFSGRQFSNSRSEMNVSTLELGDSALYLCASIGGLEETQYFGPGTRLLVL.